This T cell receptor beta chain was sequenced in a study of cytomegalovirus exposure and HLA in healthy donors. V lost 2 bases to trimming and J lost 3 bases, with 8 bases between them. The CDR3 length is 14 residues. CDR1 is SGHTA, CDR2 FQGTGA, per germline. Both 60 Vbeta primers and 13 Jbeta primers went into the PCR. Data came from immunoSEQ multiplex PCR; TCRdb stores just in-frame clones and leaves some out. The table has under 200,000 clones, 81% seen once; the top ten hold 3.8%. The V and J genes are TRBV7-3 and TRBJ2-1; tentatively, D is TRBD1 (5 bases). Specimen: PBMCs. The source of this sequence is a man aged 45-65 years in good health and CMV-seronegative. CDR3 nucleotides: TGTGCCAGCAGCTTATCCGGACACTACAATGAGCAGTTCTTC. It specifies CASSLSGHYNEQFF.